The T cell receptor (beta chain) under discussion was sequenced for a study of T cells after somatic rescue of genetic block. Looked up from germline, CDR1 is SEHNR and CDR2 is FQNEAQ (reference sequence). Trimming took off 4 bases at V and 10 bases at J, with 12 bases between the two ends. This CDR3 is built from 12 residues. TCRdb's table, derived via immunoSEQ multiplex PCR, lists solely in-frame clones and lacks some. This table has 110,000 or so clones, 80% to 95% appearing once. J is TRBJ2-3 and V is TRBV7-9, with D possibly matching TRBD2 (6 bases). The specimen was peripheral blood mononuclear cells (PBMCs). This TCR came from a woman aged 18-35 years. CDR3 amino acids: CASSSGGLPQYF. CDR3 DNA: TGTGCCAGCAGCTCCGGGGGACTCCCGCAGTATTTT.